The rows below give T cell receptor beta chains drawn from one sample of a study of post-analysis software for immune sequencing data. TCRdb used MiXCR to reprocess the PCR reads, holding one entry per CDR3 protein. The data show 750,000 to 900,000 distinct CDR3 sequences, roughly 50% seen once. Sequencing input: blood. The receptors come from a girl aged 10 to 17 with multiple sclerosis. CDR3s include the opening cysteine and the closing phenylalanine or tryptophan. The D gene is left open where the match is weak. A row's size may be missing; if present it is once, few, many or a size class.

j_gene: TRBJ2-1; v_gene: TRBV29-1; d_gene: -; abundance: -; CDR3nt: TGCAGCGTGGGCTCGGCTAGCGCCAATGAGCAGTTCTTC; CDR3aa: CSVGSASANEQFF
j_gene: TRBJ2-3; v_gene: TRBV12-3/TRBV12-4; d_gene: TRBD1; abundance: -; CDR3nt: TGTGCCAGCAGTTTAGCTATGGGACAGGCGTCTAGCACAGATACGCAGTATTTT; CDR3aa: CASSLAMGQASSTDTQYF
j_gene: TRBJ2-6; v_gene: TRBV3-1; d_gene: -; abundance: -; CDR3nt: TGTGCCAGCAGCCAAGATACGGGGGACGGGGCCAACGTCCTGACTTTC; CDR3aa: CASSQDTGDGANVLTF
j_gene: TRBJ1-1; v_gene: TRBV20-1; d_gene: -; abundance: -; CDR3nt: TGCAGTGCTAGAGATTTACAGGGTGGTTTTCCGAACACTGAAGCTTTCTTT; CDR3aa: CSARDLQGGFPNTEAFF
j_gene: TRBJ2-7; v_gene: TRBV10-3; d_gene: -; abundance: -; CDR3nt: TGTGTCATCAGGACCCTCCAAACCTACGAGCAGTACTTC; CDR3aa: CVIRTLQTYEQYF
j_gene: TRBJ2-5; v_gene: TRBV7-2; d_gene: TRBD2; abundance: -; CDR3nt: TGTGCCAGCAGCACCCGACTAGCGGGGCAAGAGACCCAGTACTTC; CDR3aa: CASSTRLAGQETQYF
j_gene: TRBJ2-7; v_gene: TRBV20-1; d_gene: TRBD1; abundance: few; CDR3nt: TGCAGTGCTAGGGCCACTGACAGGGGATACGAGCAGTACTTC; CDR3aa: CSARATDRGYEQYF
j_gene: TRBJ2-1; v_gene: TRBV20-1; d_gene: -; abundance: -; CDR3nt: TGCAGTGCCGCCTTTAATGAGCAGTTCTTC; CDR3aa: CSAAFNEQFF
j_gene: TRBJ1-2; v_gene: TRBV29-1; d_gene: TRBD1; abundance: few; CDR3nt: TGCAGCGTCCCAGGGGGCCAAGCTAATGGCTACACCTTC; CDR3aa: CSVPGGQANGYTF
j_gene: TRBJ2-7; v_gene: TRBV29-1; d_gene: TRBD2; abundance: few; CDR3nt: TGCAGCGTCGAGGAGTTCAGGACTAGCGGGAGGGCCGGTCACTACGAGCAGTACTTC; CDR3aa: CSVEEFRTSGRAGHYEQYF
j_gene: TRBJ2-1; v_gene: TRBV7-2; d_gene: -; abundance: -; CDR3nt: TGTGCCAGCAGCATACGGAACAGGCTCCACAATGAGCAGTTCTTC; CDR3aa: CASSIRNRLHNEQFF
j_gene: TRBJ2-1; v_gene: TRBV5-5; d_gene: -; abundance: -; CDR3nt: TGTGCCAGCATGGGGGGTAGAAAAGCCTACAATGAGCAGTTCTTC; CDR3aa: CASMGGRKAYNEQFF
j_gene: TRBJ2-5; v_gene: TRBV7-3; d_gene: TRBD2; abundance: few; CDR3nt: TGTGCCAGCAGCCCTATTGGGGGGGAAGAGCAGTACTTC; CDR3aa: CASSPIGGEEQYF
j_gene: TRBJ2-7; v_gene: TRBV6-5; d_gene: -; abundance: -; CDR3nt: TGTGCCAGCAGACTACAGGGCCGTGCCTACGAGCAGTACTTC; CDR3aa: CASRLQGRAYEQYF
j_gene: TRBJ2-3; v_gene: TRBV12-3/TRBV12-4; d_gene: TRBD2; abundance: -; CDR3nt: TGTGCCAGCAGTTTTATCCAACTAGCGGGCACAGATACGCAGTATTTT; CDR3aa: CASSFIQLAGTDTQYF
j_gene: TRBJ2-3; v_gene: TRBV7-9; d_gene: TRBD2; abundance: -; CDR3nt: TGTGCCAGCAGCCTAGGGGCGGGAGAGAGCACAGATACGCAGTATTTT; CDR3aa: CASSLGAGESTDTQYF
j_gene: TRBJ2-7; v_gene: TRBV9; d_gene: -; abundance: -; CDR3nt: TGTGCCAGCACAGGGGGGAGCAGCACAGATACGCAGTACTTC; CDR3aa: CASTGGSSTDTQYF
j_gene: TRBJ2-5; v_gene: TRBV18; d_gene: TRBD1; abundance: -; CDR3nt: TGTGCCAGCTCACCTACAGGGGGACGGGATACCCAGTACTTC; CDR3aa: CASSPTGGRDTQYF
j_gene: TRBJ2-1; v_gene: TRBV11-2; d_gene: -; abundance: few; CDR3nt: TGTGCCAGCAGCTCACGACTAAGTGGCACCTACAATGAGCAGTTCTTC; CDR3aa: CASSSRLSGTYNEQFF
j_gene: TRBJ2-5; v_gene: TRBV19; d_gene: TRBD2; abundance: once; CDR3nt: TGTGCCAGTAGTGGCATACTAGCGGGAAGAGAGACCCAGTACTTC; CDR3aa: CASSGILAGRETQYF
j_gene: TRBJ1-4; v_gene: TRBV7-9; d_gene: -; abundance: -; CDR3nt: TGTGCCAGCAGCTCCCGTGAGGAAAAACTGTTTTTT; CDR3aa: CASSSREEKLFF
j_gene: TRBJ2-7; v_gene: TRBV9; d_gene: -; abundance: many; CDR3nt: TGTGCCAGCAGCGTCGGAGGGGGTACCGAGCAGTACTTC; CDR3aa: CASSVGGGTEQYF
j_gene: TRBJ2-3; v_gene: TRBV4-2; d_gene: TRBD2; abundance: -; CDR3nt: TGTGCCAGCAGCCAAGATAAGGTTGGGACTAGCGGGTTTACAGATACGCAGTATTTT; CDR3aa: CASSQDKVGTSGFTDTQYF
j_gene: TRBJ2-3; v_gene: TRBV20-1; d_gene: -; abundance: -; CDR3nt: TGCAGTGCTATTTGGAGTGGTACGCGGTATTTT; CDR3aa: CSAIWSGTRYF
j_gene: TRBJ2-7; v_gene: TRBV20-1; d_gene: -; abundance: -; CDR3nt: TGCAGTGCTAGAGATTATCTCTCGAGGACAGCGTCCTACGAGCAGTACTTC; CDR3aa: CSARDYLSRTASYEQYF
j_gene: TRBJ1-6; v_gene: TRBV27; d_gene: TRBD1; abundance: -; CDR3nt: TGTGCCAGCAGCCTCGCGCAGGGGGCCCCCGCTCCCCTCCACTTT; CDR3aa: CASSLAQGAPAPLHF
j_gene: TRBJ1-4; v_gene: TRBV4-2; d_gene: -; abundance: -; CDR3nt: TGTGCCAGCAGCCAAGATATTCTCTCGTGGGACCGTGATAATGAAAAACTGTTTTTT; CDR3aa: CASSQDILSWDRDNEKLFF
j_gene: TRBJ2-1; v_gene: TRBV20-1; d_gene: TRBD2; abundance: few; CDR3nt: TGCAGTGCTAGACTAGCGGGAGTTAGGCATGAGCAGTTCTTC; CDR3aa: CSARLAGVRHEQFF
j_gene: TRBJ2-7; v_gene: TRBV5-1; d_gene: -; abundance: -; CDR3nt: TGCGCCAGCAGCTTGGCCATGGGTAGCGAGCAGTACTTC; CDR3aa: CASSLAMGSEQYF
j_gene: TRBJ2-5; v_gene: TRBV4-2; d_gene: -; abundance: -; CDR3nt: TGTGCCAGCAGCCAAGACCTTAAGCTCCCCACACAAGAGACCCAGTACTTC; CDR3aa: CASSQDLKLPTQETQYF
j_gene: TRBJ2-1; v_gene: TRBV11-2; d_gene: -; abundance: once; CDR3nt: TGTGCCAGCAGCTGGCCATTCGAGGACAATGAGCAGTTCTTC; CDR3aa: CASSWPFEDNEQFF
j_gene: TRBJ2-1; v_gene: TRBV6-2/TRBV6-3; d_gene: TRBD2; abundance: few; CDR3nt: TGTGCCAGCAGGCCCCTAGCGGGACCCTCTCCTCAACGGGATTACAATGAGCAGTTCTTC; CDR3aa: CASRPLAGPSPQRDYNEQFF
j_gene: TRBJ2-5; v_gene: TRBV6-6; d_gene: TRBD2; abundance: once; CDR3nt: TGTGCCGGCAGCTTCGGACTAGCGGGAGGGTTAGGGGAGACCCAGTACTTC; CDR3aa: CAGSFGLAGGLGETQYF
j_gene: TRBJ1-2; v_gene: TRBV20-1; d_gene: -; abundance: many; CDR3nt: TGCAGTGCTAGAGGGGACGGGGTTGGCTACACCTTC; CDR3aa: CSARGDGVGYTF
j_gene: TRBJ2-1; v_gene: TRBV12-3/TRBV12-4; d_gene: TRBD2; abundance: -; CDR3nt: TGTGCCAGCAGTTTCCCGGGGACTACCGGCTCCTACAATGAGCAGTTCTTC; CDR3aa: CASSFPGTTGSYNEQFF
j_gene: TRBJ1-2; v_gene: TRBV7-9; d_gene: -; abundance: -; CDR3nt: TGTGCCAGCAGCTTACAGAACAGCTATGGCTACACCTTC; CDR3aa: CASSLQNSYGYTF
j_gene: TRBJ2-7; v_gene: TRBV20-1; d_gene: -; abundance: -; CDR3nt: TGCAGTGCTACTTCAGACTCCTACGAGCAGTACTTC; CDR3aa: CSATSDSYEQYF
j_gene: TRBJ2-1; v_gene: TRBV20-1; d_gene: TRBD2; abundance: many; CDR3nt: TGCAGTGCCACCGGGACTAGGCGGTTCAATGAGCAGTTCTTC; CDR3aa: CSATGTRRFNEQFF
j_gene: TRBJ2-3; v_gene: TRBV20-1; d_gene: -; abundance: -; CDR3nt: TGCAGTGCTAGAGGGGGGCCCCCACATCCAAATACGCAGTATTTT; CDR3aa: CSARGGPPHPNTQYF
j_gene: TRBJ2-7; v_gene: TRBV7-9; d_gene: -; abundance: -; CDR3nt: TGTGCCAGCAGCTTAGAGGCAAACTCCTACGAGCAGTACTTC; CDR3aa: CASSLEANSYEQYF
j_gene: TRBJ1-1; v_gene: TRBV29-1; d_gene: -; abundance: -; CDR3nt: TGCAGCGTTGGGGCCAGAAATGGTGAAGCTTTCTTT; CDR3aa: CSVGARNGEAFF
j_gene: TRBJ1-4; v_gene: TRBV20-1; d_gene: -; abundance: -; CDR3nt: TGCAGTGCTAGAGATAATGGGGTCTCAAAAGAAAAACTGTTTTTT; CDR3aa: CSARDNGVSKEKLFF
j_gene: TRBJ1-1; v_gene: TRBV6-5; d_gene: -; abundance: few; CDR3nt: TGTGCCAGCAGTTACCTAGGCCCCGGGTACACTGAAGCTTTCTTT; CDR3aa: CASSYLGPGYTEAFF
j_gene: TRBJ2-5; v_gene: TRBV25-1; d_gene: -; abundance: few; CDR3nt: TGTGCCAGCAGTGATCCCAATGGGCGAACGGAGACCCAGTACTTC; CDR3aa: CASSDPNGRTETQYF
j_gene: TRBJ2-5; v_gene: TRBV4-1; d_gene: TRBD2; abundance: -; CDR3nt: TGCGCCAGCAGCCAAGATCCCCCCAGGAGCGGGAGGCTCCAAGAGACCCAGTACTTC; CDR3aa: CASSQDPPRSGRLQETQYF
j_gene: TRBJ2-1; v_gene: TRBV10-3; d_gene: TRBD2; abundance: -; CDR3nt: TGTGCCATCAGTGCTAGCGGGATAAGGTACAATGAGCAGTTCTTC; CDR3aa: CAISASGIRYNEQFF
j_gene: TRBJ1-2; v_gene: TRBV2; d_gene: -; abundance: -; CDR3nt: TGTGCCAGCAGTGAGGGGCAGGAATGGTACGGCTACACCTTC; CDR3aa: CASSEGQEWYGYTF